This TCR beta chain derives from a study of T cell changes during pregnancy in multiple sclerosis. The CDR3 extends over 18 amino acids. CDR1 SGHNT and CDR2 YENEEA come from the germline V gene. V was pared by 0 bases and J by 5 bases, with 19 bases between. Sequencing was performed with immunoSEQ multiplex PCR; in TCRdb, only in-frame clones are kept and a portion is missing. Altogether tens of thousands of clones are present, about nine tenths being singletons, with the ten largest covering less than 2%. The specimen comprised peripheral blood, sampled in the second trimester of pregnancy. The clonotype was recovered from a female donor with multiple sclerosis, enrolled in a pregnancy study. V gene TRBV11-3 combines with J gene TRBJ2-2, with a tentative D call TRBD2 (5 bases). Here the CDR3 DNA reads TGTGCCAGCAGCTTAGACACCGCGAGGTCGCGGAGGACCGGGGAGCTGTTTTTT. Protein sequence: CASSLDTARSRRTGELFF.